A selection of T cell receptor beta chains follows, all from one sample in a study of T cell responses to AZD1222 COVID-19 vaccine. Sequencing used immunoSEQ multiplex PCR; TCRdb keeps in-frame clones, though not all of them. The sample carries roughly 120,000 clones, around 87% recorded once. The input for sequencing was peripheral blood, taken 28 days after the second AZD1222 dose. The receptors here all came from an adult who received the AZD1222 COVID-19 vaccine. Each CDR3 is given with its conserved first and last residue. Fields, in order: clone size, V gene, D gene, J gene, CDR3 protein, CDR3 DNA. A D gene is named only where the DNA matches it firmly. Size is omitted from some rows. Given values are once, few, many or a class for expanded clones.

clone size: NA; V gene: TRBV19; D gene: NA; J gene: TRBJ1-1; CDR3 protein: CASKKTRAEAFF; CDR3 DNA: TGTGCCAGCAAAAAAACCCGGGCTGAAGCTTTCTTT
clone size: NA; V gene: TRBV10-3; D gene: TRBD1; J gene: TRBJ1-1; CDR3 protein: CAISESRQGAMNTEAFF; CDR3 DNA: TGTGCCATCAGTGAGTCGCGACAGGGGGCGATGAACACTGAAGCTTTCTTT
clone size: NA; V gene: TRBV20-1; D gene: NA; J gene: TRBJ1-1; CDR3 protein: CSASLVGTGTEAFF; CDR3 DNA: TGCAGTGCTAGTTTGGTGGGGACGGGCACTGAAGCTTTCTTT
clone size: few; V gene: TRBV7-2; D gene: NA; J gene: TRBJ1-1; CDR3 protein: CASSSNPGGGAFF; CDR3 DNA: TGTGCCAGCAGCTCTAACCCGGGAGGTGGAGCTTTCTTT
clone size: few; V gene: TRBV6-2/TRBV6-3; D gene: NA; J gene: TRBJ2-7; CDR3 protein: CASSSASEQYF; CDR3 DNA: TGTGCCAGCAGCTCGGCAAGCGAGCAGTACTTC
clone size: once; V gene: TRBV7-2; D gene: NA; J gene: TRBJ2-7; CDR3 protein: CASSLDRISSYEQYF; CDR3 DNA: TGTGCCAGCAGCTTAGACAGGATTAGCTCCTACGAGCAGTACTTC
clone size: NA; V gene: TRBV6-4; D gene: TRBD2; J gene: TRBJ2-7; CDR3 protein: CASSDQTSGTFSSYEQYF; CDR3 DNA: TGTGCCAGCAGTGACCAGACTAGCGGGACATTTAGCTCCTACGAGCAGTACTTC
clone size: NA; V gene: TRBV7-9; D gene: NA; J gene: TRBJ2-3; CDR3 protein: CASSSPPPGSTTRTDTQYF; CDR3 DNA: TGTGCCAGCAGCTCCCCTCCCCCGGGGTCTACTACACGCACAGATACGCAGTATTTT
clone size: NA; V gene: TRBV28; D gene: TRBD1; J gene: TRBJ2-1; CDR3 protein: CASSSGQGPGEQFF; CDR3 DNA: TGTGCCAGCAGTTCAGGACAGGGCCCCGGCGAGCAGTTCTTC
clone size: NA; V gene: TRBV24-1; D gene: NA; J gene: TRBJ2-5; CDR3 protein: CATSDVLGETQYF; CDR3 DNA: TGTGCCACCAGTGATGTTCTTGGGGAGACCCAGTACTTC
clone size: NA; V gene: TRBV3-1/TRBV3-2; D gene: NA; J gene: TRBJ2-5; CDR3 protein: CASSPLDSDRRRAQYF; CDR3 DNA: TGTGCCAGCAGCCCCCTCGACAGCGACCGCCGTAGGGCCCAGTACTTC
clone size: once; V gene: TRBV7-2; D gene: NA; J gene: TRBJ1-1; CDR3 protein: CASSLASGIYNEAFF; CDR3 DNA: TGTGCCAGCAGCTTAGCAAGCGGTATTTACAATGAAGCTTTCTTT
clone size: NA; V gene: TRBV5-8; D gene: NA; J gene: TRBJ1-4; CDR3 protein: CASSPRNRASNEKLFF; CDR3 DNA: TGTGCCAGCAGCCCGCGAAACAGGGCCAGTAATGAAAAACTGTTTTTT
clone size: NA; V gene: TRBV5-4; D gene: NA; J gene: TRBJ1-6; CDR3 protein: CASSAAGEPNSPLHF; CDR3 DNA: TGTGCCAGCAGCGCTGCGGGGGAGCCAAATTCACCCCTCCACTTT
clone size: NA; V gene: TRBV6-1; D gene: TRBD1; J gene: TRBJ1-6; CDR3 protein: CASSEGTGGNSPLHF; CDR3 DNA: TGTGCCAGCAGTGAAGGGACAGGGGGAAATTCACCCCTCCACTTT
clone size: NA; V gene: TRBV7-9; D gene: NA; J gene: TRBJ1-5; CDR3 protein: CASSSHRDSGQPQHF; CDR3 DNA: TGTGCCAGCAGCAGTCACAGGGACTCGGGGCAGCCCCAGCATTTT
clone size: NA; V gene: TRBV27; D gene: NA; J gene: TRBJ2-3; CDR3 protein: CASSFSVGGAAGDTQYF; CDR3 DNA: TGTGCCAGCAGTTTTTCCGTCGGAGGTGCTGCCGGAGATACGCAGTATTTT
clone size: NA; V gene: TRBV2; D gene: NA; J gene: TRBJ2-5; CDR3 protein: CASTPTARAETQYF; CDR3 DNA: TGTGCCAGCACCCCCACGGCTAGGGCGGAGACCCAGTACTTC
clone size: NA; V gene: TRBV5-1; D gene: TRBD2; J gene: TRBJ2-3; CDR3 protein: CASSLERGSTDTQYF; CDR3 DNA: TGCGCCAGCAGCTTGGAGCGGGGTAGCACAGATACGCAGTATTTT
clone size: NA; V gene: TRBV7-8; D gene: TRBD1; J gene: TRBJ1-6; CDR3 protein: CASSYRGPDRGDPPHF; CDR3 DNA: TGTGCCAGCAGCTACCGCGGCCCGGACAGGGGGGACCCCCCCCACTTT
clone size: NA; V gene: TRBV12-3/TRBV12-4; D gene: TRBD2; J gene: TRBJ2-5; CDR3 protein: CASSFRLAGGSDF; CDR3 DNA: TGTGCCAGCAGTTTTCGGCTAGCGGGCGGATCGGACTTC
clone size: NA; V gene: TRBV11-2; D gene: NA; J gene: TRBJ1-2; CDR3 protein: CASTKPRGLSTNYGYTF; CDR3 DNA: TGTGCCAGCACCAAACCAAGGGGCCTATCTACTAACTATGGCTACACCTTC
clone size: NA; V gene: TRBV7-8; D gene: NA; J gene: TRBJ2-2; CDR3 protein: CASSLPPMPRVTGELFF; CDR3 DNA: TGTGCCAGCAGCTTACCTCCGATGCCAAGGGTTACCGGGGAGCTGTTTTTT
clone size: NA; V gene: TRBV3-1/TRBV3-2; D gene: TRBD1; J gene: TRBJ2-4; CDR3 protein: CASSRVGTGKNIQYF; CDR3 DNA: TGTGCCAGCAGCCGGGTAGGGACAGGGAAAAACATTCAGTACTTC
clone size: NA; V gene: TRBV4-1; D gene: NA; J gene: TRBJ2-1; CDR3 protein: CASSQGPTNEQFF; CDR3 DNA: TGCGCCAGCAGCCAAGGTCCAACTAATGAGCAGTTCTTC
clone size: NA; V gene: TRBV28; D gene: NA; J gene: TRBJ1-1; CDR3 protein: CASTPLGGWYTEAFF; CDR3 DNA: TGTGCCAGCACCCCGTTGGGGGGTTGGTACACTGAAGCTTTCTTT
clone size: NA; V gene: TRBV7-9; D gene: TRBD1; J gene: TRBJ1-2; CDR3 protein: CASSTGTGFGYTF; CDR3 DNA: TGTGCCAGCAGCACTGGGACAGGGTTTGGCTACACCTTC
clone size: NA; V gene: TRBV28; D gene: NA; J gene: TRBJ2-5; CDR3 protein: CASSFPERETQYF; CDR3 DNA: TGTGCCAGCAGTTTCCCGGAAAGAGAGACCCAGTACTTC
clone size: NA; V gene: TRBV19; D gene: TRBD1; J gene: TRBJ1-5; CDR3 protein: CASSISTGRYNQPQHF; CDR3 DNA: TGTGCCAGTAGTATTTCGACAGGGCGATACAATCAGCCCCAGCATTTT
clone size: NA; V gene: TRBV3-1/TRBV3-2; D gene: TRBD1; J gene: TRBJ1-2; CDR3 protein: CASRPGTGGDYGYTF; CDR3 DNA: TGTGCCAGCAGACCCGGGACAGGGGGTGACTATGGCTACACCTTC
clone size: NA; V gene: TRBV19; D gene: TRBD1; J gene: TRBJ2-4; CDR3 protein: CASLGQGLKNIQYF; CDR3 DNA: TGTGCCAGCCTCGGACAGGGGCTGAAAAACATTCAGTACTTC
clone size: NA; V gene: TRBV7-9; D gene: NA; J gene: TRBJ1-1; CDR3 protein: CASSFRNTEAFF; CDR3 DNA: TGTGCCAGCAGCTTCCGGAACACTGAAGCTTTCTTT
clone size: NA; V gene: TRBV28; D gene: NA; J gene: TRBJ1-4; CDR3 protein: CASSPYIGRGGEKLFF; CDR3 DNA: TGTGCCAGCAGTCCATACATCGGGCGGGGAGGTGAAAAACTGTTTTTT
clone size: NA; V gene: TRBV7-2; D gene: TRBD1; J gene: TRBJ1-1; CDR3 protein: CASSARQGTNTEAFF; CDR3 DNA: TGTGCCAGCAGCGCCCGACAGGGGACCAACACTGAAGCTTTCTTT
clone size: NA; V gene: TRBV20-1; D gene: NA; J gene: TRBJ1-1; CDR3 protein: CSASKGGTEAFF; CDR3 DNA: TGCAGTGCTAGTAAGGGCGGCACTGAAGCTTTCTTT
clone size: few; V gene: TRBV27; D gene: NA; J gene: TRBJ1-6; CDR3 protein: CASSNREYSPLHF; CDR3 DNA: TGTGCCAGCAGTAACAGGGAGTATTCACCCCTCCACTTT
clone size: NA; V gene: TRBV11-2; D gene: TRBD1; J gene: TRBJ2-7; CDR3 protein: CASTAGTVTYEQYF; CDR3 DNA: TGTGCCAGCACAGCCGGGACAGTGACCTACGAGCAGTACTTC
clone size: NA; V gene: TRBV18; D gene: NA; J gene: TRBJ1-4; CDR3 protein: CASSNRVDEKLFF; CDR3 DNA: TGTGCCAGCTCAAACAGGGTCGATGAAAAACTGTTTTTT
clone size: NA; V gene: TRBV27; D gene: TRBD1; J gene: TRBJ1-6; CDR3 protein: CASKPGQADSPLHF; CDR3 DNA: TGTGCCAGCAAGCCGGGACAGGCAGATTCACCCCTCCACTTT
clone size: NA; V gene: TRBV4-1; D gene: NA; J gene: TRBJ2-7; CDR3 protein: CASSQSGGSYEQYF; CDR3 DNA: TGCGCCAGCAGCCAATCTGGGGGGTCCTACGAGCAGTACTTC
clone size: once; V gene: TRBV24-1; D gene: TRBD2; J gene: TRBJ2-3; CDR3 protein: CATSPSGGQGDTQYF; CDR3 DNA: TGTGCCACCAGCCCCAGCGGGGGGCAGGGAGATACGCAGTATTTT
clone size: NA; V gene: TRBV14; D gene: NA; J gene: TRBJ2-5; CDR3 protein: CASSRLETQYF; CDR3 DNA: TGTGCCAGCAGCAGGTTAGAGACCCAGTACTTC
clone size: NA; V gene: TRBV30; D gene: TRBD2; J gene: TRBJ2-7; CDR3 protein: CAWRLAGGYLTYEQYF; CDR3 DNA: TGTGCCTGGAGACTAGCGGGAGGGTATCTTACCTACGAGCAGTACTTC
clone size: NA; V gene: TRBV3-1/TRBV3-2; D gene: NA; J gene: TRBJ2-3; CDR3 protein: CASSQGVGTQYF; CDR3 DNA: TGTGCCAGCAGCCAAGGAGTGGGTACGCAGTATTTT
clone size: once; V gene: TRBV6-5; D gene: NA; J gene: TRBJ1-1; CDR3 protein: CASSSERTEAFF; CDR3 DNA: TGTGCCAGCAGTTCTGAAAGGACTGAAGCTTTCTTT
clone size: few; V gene: TRBV18; D gene: NA; J gene: TRBJ1-6; CDR3 protein: CASSPSGPPLHF; CDR3 DNA: TGTGCCAGCTCACCATCGGGGCCCCCGCTCCACTTT
clone size: NA; V gene: TRBV7-9; D gene: NA; J gene: TRBJ1-5; CDR3 protein: CASSLGEVSNQPQHF; CDR3 DNA: TGTGCCAGCAGCTTAGGGGAGGTAAGCAATCAGCCCCAGCATTTT